This TCR beta chain originates from a study of blood T cell repertoires in COVID-19. Study overall: Some COVID-19 samples were acute and others convalescent; all came from the United States, Italy and Spain. The analysed material was cDNA or gDNA that came from T cells, B-cell-depleted T cells, or PBMCs.

The CDR3 totals 20 residues. As handled by the study authors: Nucleated cell counts were estimated from reference gene primer amplification. The repertoire was sequenced with immunoSEQ multiplex PCR; TCRdb's copy has only in-frame clones and lacks some. The D gene and trimming were derived from the DNA, and the V and J assignments and clone size from that table. The sample lists around 190,000 clones, around 76% occurring once. The TCR sequence derives from a woman aged 45-59 years with active or convalescent COVID-19. Sequenced material: peripheral blood. V and J are TRBV21-1 and TRBJ1-5; the table's D call TRBD1 went unverified against the DNA. TRBV21-1 is shown as a pseudogene. The CDR3 nucleotides are TGTGCCAGCAGCAAAGAAAGGTTGGGCAGGATAACGAGCAGCAATCAGCCCCAGCATTTT. The encoded protein is CASSKERLGRITSSNQPQHF.